This paragraph reports one TCR beta chain. This sample was included in a study of CD8 T cells in Susac syndrome. Study-wide context: At the time of blood draw, patients with Susac syndrome were therapy-naive, receiving corticosteroids, or receiving intravenous immunoglobulin alone.

This CDR3 contains 14 residues. Trimming at V came to 6 bases and at J to 3 bases, leaving 3 bases not matched to a gene. RNA was extracted with the RNeasy kit, and a quantity of roughly 0.45 to 1 ug was reverse transcribed using random hexamers. Multiplex PCR with immunoSEQ amplified the TCR beta CDR3 across 54 Vbeta and 13 Jbeta. One entry per CDR3 protein, called by TCRdb with MiXCR from the immunoSEQ multiplex PCR reads. There are under 90,000 distinct CDR3 sequences in the sample; about 92% occur only once, and roughly 0.5% lies in the top ten. Definite or probable Susac syndrome was diagnosed using recently defined diagnostic criteria. FACS was used to enrich TEMRA cells, whereas the CD8+ and CD4+ T cells were obtained by negative isolation.

The chain combines TRBV12-3 or TRBV12-4 with TRBJ1-4, with 8 bases that match TRBD1. Sequencing was done on a sample of CD4+ T cells from PBMCs. This receptor was taken from a human donor with Susac syndrome. CDR3 nucleotides: TGTGCCAGCAGACGACAGGGGTCTAATGAAAAACTGTTTTTT. Encoded protein: CASRRQGSNEKLFF.